Given below is one T cell receptor (beta chain) in context. Every subset had its genomic DNA shared out evenly among several immunoSEQ plates. Data came from immunoSEQ multiplex PCR; TCRdb stores just in-frame clones and leaves some out. The sample lists hundreds of thousands of clones, roughly 95% occurring once. These data come from a study of shared clonotypes between healthy human individuals. The trim removed 3 bases at V and 13 bases at J, leaving 17 bases unmatched. CDR1 is KGHSH, CDR2 LQKENI, per germline. The CDR3 covers 16 residues. CD45RO-negative CD8 cells positively selected for CCR7 made up the naive population, which excluded terminally differentiated effector memory CD45RA+ cells.

Source material: naive CD8+ T cells sorted from blood. This rearrangement joins TRBV18 to TRBJ1-2; 10 bases agree with TRBD1. The clonotype originates from a woman aged 25-40 years in good health. This chain's CDR3 is CASSPPPGQGNSTATF. In DNA form, the CDR3 reads TGTGCCAGCTCACCTCCCCCGGGACAGGGGAATTCTACGGCCACCTTC.